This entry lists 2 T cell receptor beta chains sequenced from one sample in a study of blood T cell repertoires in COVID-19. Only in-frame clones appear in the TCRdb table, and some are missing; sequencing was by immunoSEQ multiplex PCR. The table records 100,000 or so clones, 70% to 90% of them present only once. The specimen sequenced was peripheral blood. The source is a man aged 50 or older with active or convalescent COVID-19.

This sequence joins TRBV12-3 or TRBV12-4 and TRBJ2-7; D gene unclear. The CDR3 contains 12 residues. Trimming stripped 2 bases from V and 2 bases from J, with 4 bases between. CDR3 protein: CASSLQAYEQYF. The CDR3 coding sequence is TGTGCCAGCAGTTTACAGGCCTACGAGCAGTACTTC.

CDR3 sequence: CASTSNRAAFF. Written as DNA, the CDR3 is TGTGCCAGCACCTCGAACAGGGCGGCTTTCTTT. This rearrangement joins TRBV28 to TRBJ1-1, with D perhaps TRBD1 (6 bases). The V and J ends lost 7 bases and 11 bases respectively, with 14 bases between them. The CDR3 is made up of 11 amino acids. The germline gives CDR1 MDHEN, CDR2 SYDVKM.